Each of the 14 T cell receptor beta chains below was sequenced from the same sample in a study of T cells in Graves' hyperthyroidism and ophthalmopathy. Amplification targeted TCR beta CDR3 regions from RNA transcripts. Researchers ran a first-round RT-PCR on the TCR CDR3 using the HTBI primer set. In TCRdb, the multiplex PCR reads were re-called with MiXCR into one record per CDR3 protein. This sample yields about 250,000 distinct CDR3 sequences, of which approximately 25% are seen a single time; about a third belongs to the top ten. The specimen was blood. The receptors originated from a middle-aged woman with Graves' ophthalmopathy.

The chain couples TRBV20-1 to TRBJ2-5, with 14 bases that match TRBD2. V was pared by 5 bases and J by 5 bases, with 7 bases of the junction left unmatched. CDR1 and CDR2 from the germline V gene are DFQATT and SNEGSKA (reference sequence). This CDR3 contains 15 residues. The CDR3 DNA is TGCAGTGCTCTTCCGACTAGCGGGAGGGCGGAGACCCAGTACTTC. Protein sequence: CSALPTSGRAETQYF.

Only a few counts were recorded for this clonotype. The chain carries TRBV3-1 and TRBJ2-7; 7 positions match TRBD2. Germline lookup yields CDR1 LGHDT and CDR2 YNNKEL (reference sequence). The V segment lost 6 bases and the J segment 2 bases; nucleotides outside the gene matches: 10. CDR3 length: 15 amino acids. The CDR3 nucleotides read TGTGCCAGCAGTTCGGTGATCGGGGGGACCTACGAGCAGTACTTC. This gives the protein CASSSVIGGTYEQYF.

This clonotype was found many times. J is TRBJ1-2 and V is TRBV5-1; maybe TRBD1 (5 bases). The CDR3 consists of 14 residues. V was cut by 4 bases and J by 7 bases, with 17 bases left in between. CDR1 is SGHRS, CDR2 YFSETQ, per germline. The CDR3 spells CASSPGTERFGYTF. DNA for the CDR3: TGCGCCAGCAGCCCGGGGACGGAGAGGTTTGGCTACACCTTC.

At least ten counts were recorded for this clonotype. In DNA, the CDR3 is TGTGCCAGCAGTCCCTGGACAGCTCAGCCCCAGCATTTT. It yields the protein CASSPWTAQPQHF. The chain is built from TRBV28 and TRBJ1-5; perhaps TRBD1 as D (6 bases). This CDR3 contains 13 residues. Per germline, CDR1 MDHEN and CDR2 SYDVKM. V shed 5 bases and J shed 6 bases, with 11 bases lying between them.

The rearrangement uses TRBV4-1 and TRBJ2-7, with D perhaps matching TRBD1 (6 bases). Germline values: CDR1 MGHRA, CDR2 YSYEKL. With 3 bases removed from V and 6 bases from J, the gap between germline ends came to 12 bases. There are 13 residues in the CDR3. As DNA, the CDR3 is TGCGCCAGCAGCCATAACAGGGATCGCGAGCAGTACTTC. This codes for CASSHNRDREQYF.

V is TRBV12-3 or TRBV12-4 and J is TRBJ2-5; 7 bases match TRBD2. The CDR3 has 16 residues. V lost 5 bases to trimming and J lost 4 bases; unmatched junction nucleotides: 13. The CDR3: CASSHGLDFGGETQYF. In DNA form, the CDR3 reads TGTGCCAGCAGTCACGGACTAGACTTCGGAGGAGAGACCCAGTACTTC.

The chain combines TRBV27 with TRBJ2-7; 7 bases map to TRBD1. The CDR3 is made up of 14 amino acids. Germline assignment: CDR1 MNHEY and CDR2 SMNVEV (reference sequence). The V gene end was trimmed by 3 bases and the J gene end by 6 bases; junction bases not matched to a gene: 8. CDR3 nucleotide sequence: TGTGCCAGCAGTTTGACAGGGACGGGCTCCGAGCAGTACTTC. This encodes CASSLTGTGSEQYF.

The chain is built from TRBV12-3 or TRBV12-4 and TRBJ2-2; the D is unclear. The ends were cut back, 0 bases at V and 5 bases at J, with 10 bases in the middle. The CDR3 has 15 residues. The CDR3 DNA reads as TGTGCCAGCAGTTTAGCCCTAACAAAGACCGGGGAGCTGTTTTTT. Residues: CASSLALTKTGELFF.

Ten or more counts support this clonotype. The J gene is TRBJ2-7, the V gene TRBV29-1, with 7 bases fitting TRBD2. The CDR3 has 13 residues. Trimming removed 4 bases from V and 3 bases from J; junction bases left unmatched: 6. Per the germline V gene, CDR1 is SQVTM and CDR2 is ANQGSEA. The CDR3 DNA is TGCAGCGTTGGTGGGAGGGAGCTCTACGAGCAGTACTTC. It is translated as CSVGGRELYEQYF.

V usage is TRBV4-2 and J usage is TRBJ1-2; D is unclear. The CDR3 covers 12 residues. Per germline, CDR1 LGHNA and CDR2 YNFKEQ. V dropped 3 bases and J dropped 8 bases, with 10 bases sitting between them. CDR3 region: CASSHDKAGYTF. The CDR3 coding sequence is TGTGCCAGCAGCCACGACAAAGCGGGCTACACCTTC.

This chain joins TRBV6-5 and TRBJ2-5, with D maybe TRBD1 (6 bases). Germline assignment: CDR1 MNHEY and CDR2 SVGAGI. The CDR3 is made up of 15 amino acids. The V and J ends lost 4 bases and 1 base respectively, with 13 bases between them. The CDR3 region has the DNA TGTGCCAGCAGTTTTACAGGGTGGGTCCAAGAGACCCAGTACTTC. This encodes CASSFTGWVQETQYF.

Here the CDR3 DNA reads TGCAGCGTTGAAGAACTAGCGGGAGGGCGAGAGACCCAGTACTTC. Its protein product is CSVEELAGGRETQYF. This chain joins TRBV29-1 and TRBJ2-5; 13 bases line up with TRBD2. J gave up 4 bases and V 0 bases, and 2 bases lay outside the gene matches. Germline CDR1 reads SQVTM; CDR2 reads ANQGSEA. This CDR3 has 15 residues.

For this clonotype: At one boundary the junction diverges from the germline segment, which might be a read error. This chain connects TRBV6-2 or TRBV6-3 to TRBJ2-5; D may be TRBD1 (5 bases). The CDR3 is 17 residues long. Germline CDR1 MNHEY, CDR2 SVGEGT. As DNA, the CDR3 is TGTGCCAGTAGTTACGACCTGAGCCGCAGGGATTGGGAGACCCAGTACTTC. This translates into CASSYDLSRRDWETQYF.

This clonotype was counted ten times or more. The V and J genes are TRBV20-1 and TRBJ1-2, with D possibly being TRBD1 (6 bases). CDR1 and CDR2 from the germline V gene are DFQATT and SNEGSKA (reference sequence). This CDR3 region has 13 residues. Trimming removed 3 bases from V and 4 bases from J, with 12 bases in between. The CDR3: CSASSRGGYGYTF. The CDR3 coding sequence is TGCAGTGCTAGTTCCAGGGGAGGCTATGGCTACACCTTC.